This T cell receptor (beta chain) was identified during a study of blood T cell repertoires in COVID-19. A COVID-19 case was met by exposed participants within 2 weeks before study entry. Germline CDR1 and CDR2: SGHRS and YFSETQ. The V and J ends lost 0 bases and 9 bases respectively, with 7 bases between them. The CDR3 contains 13 residues. With regard to this clone: Within the sample, other DNA sequences also encode this same CDR3.

Per the study methods: Cell counts per sample came from amplifying reference gene primers. The repertoire was sequenced with immunoSEQ multiplex PCR; TCRdb's copy has only in-frame clones and lacks some. That table furnishes V, J and clone size, whereas the DNA furnished D and trimming. This sample has roughly 380,000 clones; about 90% occur once, and the top ten carry approximately 1%. The sequence derives from a woman in her 30s who had been exposed to COVID-19. The V and J genes are TRBV5-1 and TRBJ1-6, with D tentatively TRBD1 (5 bases). Sequencing was done on a sample of PBMCs or T cells enriched from blood (not recorded which). DNA of the CDR3: TGCGCCAGCAGCTTGGCGGGGGTTTCACCCCTCCACTTT. It is translated as CASSLAGVSPLHF.